One and the same sample provided the 32 T cell receptor beta chains below, sequenced in a study of molecular identifiers for immune sequencing clone quantification. TCRdb reprocessed the PCR reads with MiXCR, giving one entry per CDR3 protein. The sample has approximately 97,000 distinct CDR3 sequences; around 37% are singletons. The sample comprised naive CD8+ T cells from blood, with Jurkat cell RNA spiked in. Subset reported: FACS-sorted CD8+CD4-CCR7+CD45RA+ naive T cells. The receptors originated from a human donor in good health. Some libraries in this study had Jurkat cell RNA spiked in.

This clonotype occurred many times. The gene calls are TRBV28 and TRBJ2-3; TRBD2 might be the D (6 bases). This CDR3 spans 14 amino acids. Trimming shortened V by 2 bases and J by 6 bases, and 12 bases separated the two germline ends. The V gene's germline CDR1 is MDHEN and CDR2 SYDVKM. The CDR3: CASSLLREYDTQYF. The CDR3 nucleotides read TGTGCCAGCAGTTTACTCCGGGAGTATGATACGCAGTATTTT.

About this clonotype: This sequence may be a read error, since a much larger clone differs from it by one base. V gene TRBV28 combines with J gene TRBJ1-4; D is uncertain. There are 18 residues in the CDR3. Germline V CDR1 and CDR2: MDHEN, SYDVKM. This CDR3 reads CASSPPARTDATNVKLFF. The CDR3 DNA sequence: TGTGCCAGCAGCCCTCCGGCCCGGACGGACGCAACTAATGTAAAACTGTTTTTT.

The genes are TRBV14 and TRBJ2-1; D is possibly TRBD2 (5 bases). Germline assignment: CDR1 SGHDN and CDR2 FVKESK. Trimming removed 6 bases at V and 2 bases at J, with 14 bases between. The CDR3 runs to 15 residues. CDR3: CASRLIGVAYNEQFF. The CDR3 region has the DNA TGTGCCAGCAGACTCATCGGGGTGGCCTACAATGAGCAGTTCTTC.

Ten or more counts support this clonotype. The J gene is TRBJ2-3, the V gene TRBV28; no reliable D call. The CDR3 has 15 amino acids. V lost 5 bases, J lost 2 bases, and 14 bases lay in between. CDR1 and CDR2 (germline): MDHEN, SYDVKM. CDR3 nucleotide sequence: TGTGCCAGCAGTCCGCTCTATAGATCCACAGATACGCAGTATTTT. Translating gives CASSPLYRSTDTQYF. Full variable domain (rest looked up from reference TRBV28 and TRBJ2-3): DVKVTQSSRYLVKRTGEKVFLECVQDMDHENMFWYRQDPGLGLRLIYFSYDVKMKEKGDIPEGYSVSREKKERFSLILESASTNQTSMYLCASSPLYRSTDTQYFGPGTRLTVL.

In the case of this clonotype: This sequence is one base from a far larger clone and is likely a read error. V is TRBV12-3 or TRBV12-4 and J is TRBJ2-3, with unresolved D. This CDR3 comprises 11 residues. The V end lost 5 bases, the J end lost 5 bases, and 5 bases lay between the germline ends. Here the CDR3 reads CASSHKDTQYF. The CDR3 coding sequence is TGTGCCAGCAGTCATAAAGATACGCAGTATTTT.

This clonotype was seen only a few times. This chain links TRBV20-1 with TRBJ1-5; 11 bases are shared with TRBD1. V dropped 1 base and J dropped 5; count of bases not matched to a gene: 1. The V gene's germline CDR1 is DFQATT and CDR2 SNEGSKA (reference sequence). The length of the CDR3 is 14 residues. CDR3 DNA sequence: TGCAGTGCTAGAGGGGACAGGGGGGATCAGCCCCAGCATTTT. Its protein is CSARGDRGDQPQHF.

This sequence joins TRBV7-3 and TRBJ2-7, with TRBD1 identical over 11 bases. After removal of 4 bases from V and 4 bases from J, the junction contained 6 bases not matched to a gene. Germline V CDR1 and CDR2: SGHTA, FQGTGA. The CDR3 loop spans 15 amino acids. CDR3 protein: CASSWAGQGGYEQYF. CDR3 nucleotide sequence: TGTGCCAGCAGCTGGGCGGGACAGGGGGGTTACGAGCAGTACTTC.

This chain uses TRBV19 with TRBJ2-7; tentative D call: TRBD1 (6 bases). This CDR3 is 10 amino acids long. Trimming left V 9 bases short and J 4 bases short, with 7 bases between. In germline, CDR1 is LNHDA, CDR2 SQIVND (reference sequence). The CDR3 DNA reads as TGTGCCAGCGGACAGTACGAGCAGTACTTC. Translation gives CASGQYEQYF.

The genes are TRBV25-1 and TRBJ2-1, with 12 bases fitting TRBD2. The CDR3 loop spans 16 amino acids. J gave up 4 bases and V 10 bases, and 11 bases lay outside the gene matches. The V gene's germline CDR1 is MGHDK and CDR2 SYGVNS. The DNA of the CDR3 is TGTGCCACCTCTCCCCCGGGACTAGCGGGTTACAATGAGCAGTTCTTC. The encoded protein is CATSPPGLAGYNEQFF.

Details on this clonotype: This may be a read error, as it is one base from a much larger clone. The gene calls are TRBV7-2 and TRBJ2-3; TRBD2 might be the D (5 bases). The CDR3 is 15 amino acids. The germline V gene encodes CDR1 SGHTA and CDR2 FQGNSA. CDR3 loop: CASLASGYNTDSQYF. Here the CDR3 DNA reads TGTGCCAGCCTAGCAAGCGGATACAACACAGATTCGCAGTATTTT.

This sequence joins TRBV5-1 and TRBJ1-5; D is undetermined. Germline CDR1 reads SGHRS; CDR2 reads YFSETQ. The V and J ends lost 1 base and 5 bases respectively, with 13 bases between them. The length of the CDR3 is 15 residues. The CDR3 DNA reads TGCGCCAGCAGCTTGTCGGCAGGCCGGGATCAGCCCCAGCATTTT. This translates into CASSLSAGRDQPQHF.

A remark on this clonotype: One end of the junction varies from germline; a read error may be responsible. The V call is TRBV5-3, the J call TRBJ2-2; 7 nucleotides line up with TRBD1. TRBV5-3 is recorded as an ORF, its role being uncertain. The CDR3 contains 17 residues. The CDR3 spells CASSLPQGVTNTGELFF. The CDR3 region has the DNA TGTGCCAGCAGCTTGCCTCAGGGGGTGACGAACACCGGGGAGCTGTTTTTT.

This clonotype was seen repeatedly, ten times or more. J is TRBJ2-3 and V is TRBV28; TRBD1 matches 7 bases. With 6 bases clipped from V and 2 bases from J, the junction kept 8 bases outside the gene matches. The CDR3 is made up of 15 amino acids. Germline-derived CDR1 and CDR2 are MDHEN and SYDVKM. In DNA, the CDR3 is TGTGCCAGCAGCAATACAGGGGTGGTCACAGATACGCAGTATTTT. This codes for CASSNTGVVTDTQYF. The whole variable domain, remainder taken from reference TRBV28 and TRBJ2-3, is DVKVTQSSRYLVKRTGEKVFLECVQDMDHENMFWYRQDPGLGLRLIYFSYDVKMKEKGDIPEGYSVSREKKERFSLILESASTNQTSMYLCASSNTGVVTDTQYFGPGTRLTVL.

This clonotype has ten or more counts. The genes are TRBV27 and TRBJ1-1; D gene uncertain. The CDR3 covers 14 residues. Trimming removed 3 bases from V and 6 bases from J, with 14 bases in between. Germline CDR1 and CDR2: MNHEY and SMNVEV (reference sequence). DNA for the CDR3: TGTGCCAGCAGTTTTGGGCTGGGGATGGCTGAAGCTTTCTTT. Protein: CASSFGLGMAEAFF.

The rearrangement links TRBV20-1 to TRBJ1-4; possible D gene TRBD1, 5 bases. Trimming left V 3 bases short and J 5 bases short, with 16 bases between. CDR1 and CDR2 (germline): DFQATT, SNEGSKA (reference sequence). This CDR3 has 15 amino acids. CDR3 DNA sequence: TGCAGTGCTAGGCTCCTGCGGCGGGGGAATGAAAAACTGTTTTTT. Its protein product is CSARLLRRGNEKLFF.

Of note for this clonotype: It may be a read error: a sequence one base away is much more abundant. The CDR3 does not close with the conserved phenylalanine or tryptophan, likely indicating a read error. The chain employs TRBV20-1 and TRBJ2-7, with TRBD2 matching over 7 bases. Trimming at V came to 1 base and at J to 2 bases, leaving 8 bases not matched to a gene. Germline-derived CDR1 and CDR2 are DFQATT and SNEGSKA (reference sequence). The CDR3 consists of 15 residues. The chain's CDR3 is CSARVWREQAYEQYI. In DNA form, the CDR3 reads TGCAGTGCTAGAGTCTGGCGGGAGCAGGCCTACGAGCAGTACATC.

This clonotype was seen only a few times. CDR3 amino acids: CSVVPSGSNEQYF. Here the CDR3 DNA reads TGCAGCGTTGTACCTAGCGGGAGCAACGAGCAGTACTTC. This rearrangement joins TRBV29-1 to TRBJ2-7; 10 bases fit TRBD2. CDR1 and CDR2 (germline): SQVTM, ANQGSEA. Trimming at V came to 4 bases and at J to 5 bases, leaving 5 bases not matched to a gene. The CDR3 has 13 residues.

On this clonotype itself: With a much larger clone just one base away, this may be a read error. This sequence joins TRBV4-3 and TRBJ2-7; unclear D gene. This CDR3 comprises 13 residues. V gave up 0 bases and J gave up 3 bases, with 6 bases separating them. Germline values: CDR1 LGHNA, CDR2 YSLEER. CDR3 in DNA: TGCGCCAGCAGCCAAGACGGGTTCTACGAGCAGTACTTC. Protein: CASSQDGFYEQYF.

Remarks on this clonotype: One junction end disagrees with the germline gene, perhaps due to a read error. The CDR3: CAGSYRGVGAFF. The CDR3 coding sequence is TGTGCCGGCAGTTACAGGGGGGTTGGAGCTTTCTTT. The rearrangement joins TRBV12-3 or TRBV12-4 to TRBJ1-1, with TRBD1 identical over 8 bases. The CDR3 spans 12 residues.

This rearrangement joins TRBV5-1 to TRBJ2-1, with a possible D match to TRBD2 (5 bases). CDR1 and CDR2 from the germline V gene are SGHRS and YFSETQ. The V end was cut by 0 bases, the J end by 8 bases, with 12 bases between. This CDR3 comprises 14 residues. CDR3 coding DNA: TGCGCCAGCAGCTTGGGGCTAGCCCTTGATGAGCAGTTCTTC. It codes for CASSLGLALDEQFF.

A few counts support this clonotype. The chain recombines TRBV27 with TRBJ2-7, with unresolved D. The V and J ends lost 5 bases and 4 bases respectively, with 12 bases between them. Germline V CDR1 and CDR2: MNHEY, SMNVEV (reference sequence). This CDR3 spans 13 amino acids. The CDR3 sequence is CASSPTPRYEQYF. CDR3 DNA: TGTGCCAGCAGTCCAACGCCCCGGTACGAGCAGTACTTC.

This clonotype was seen a few times. The genes are TRBV5-6 and TRBJ1-5, with 7 bases matching TRBD1. From germline, CDR1 is SGHDT and CDR2 YYEEEE. This CDR3 is 14 amino acids long. V trimming: 1 base; J trimming: 2 bases; junction bases outside the gene matches: 0. DNA of the CDR3: TGTGCCAGCAGCTTGACAGGGGGCAATCAGCCCCAGCATTTT. Translating gives CASSLTGGNQPQHF.

This clonotype was counted a single time. The rearrangement joins TRBV11-2 to TRBJ2-7; D may be TRBD2 (5 bases). The germline V and J ends were trimmed by 6 bases and 4 bases, with 16 bases remaining between them. Germline V gene lookup returns CDR1 SGHAT and CDR2 FQNNGV. The CDR3 is made up of 14 amino acids. CDR3 nucleotides: TGTGCCAGCAGAAGTAGAGGGAATAGGTACGAGCAGTACTTC. This encodes CASRSRGNRYEQYF.

This chain joins TRBV7-9 and TRBJ2-3; 8 bases are shared with TRBD1. The CDR3 runs to 15 residues. In germline, CDR1 is SEHNR, CDR2 FQNEAQ (reference sequence). V shed 5 bases and J 2 bases; nucleotides not matched to a gene: 6. CDR3 coding DNA: TGTGCCAGCAGCCAGACAGGGGCGAACACAGATACGCAGTATTTT. Residues: CASSQTGANTDTQYF. The whole variable domain, filled in from reference TRBV7-9 and TRBJ2-3, reads DTGVSQNPRHKITKRGQNVTFRCDPISEHNRLYWYRQTLGQGPEFLTYFQNEAQLEKSRLLSDRFSAERPKGSFSTLEIQRTEQGDSAMYLCASSQTGANTDTQYFGPGTRLTVL.

The V gene is TRBV19, the J gene TRBJ2-1, with D possibly being TRBD2 (5 bases). The V and J ends lost 10 bases and 9 bases respectively, with 19 bases between them. The CDR3 is 13 amino acids. Germline loops: CDR1 LNHDA, CDR2 SQIVND (reference sequence). CDR3 sequence reads: CATLRTGVGEQFF. CDR3 DNA: TGTGCCACTCTTCGCACCGGGGTGGGTGAGCAGTTCTTC.

The chain has TRBV12-5 and TRBJ2-1; the D is unclear. Germline loops: CDR1 LGHNT, CDR2 FRNRAP. This CDR3 is built from 17 residues. V lost 0 bases and J lost 3, with 15 bases in between. The CDR3 DNA sequence: TGTGCTAGTGGTTTGGTAGTAGGAACTAACTACTACAATGAGCAGTTCTTC. It specifies CASGLVVGTNYYNEQFF.

This chain joins TRBV20-1 and TRBJ2-1; 7 nucleotides match TRBD1. The trim removed 3 bases at V and 6 bases at J, leaving 8 bases unmatched. The V gene's germline CDR1 is DFQATT and CDR2 SNEGSKA (reference sequence). This CDR3 is built from 14 residues. The CDR3 loop reads CSASIQGDGNEQFF. The CDR3 nucleotides read TGCAGTGCTAGCATCCAGGGGGACGGCAATGAGCAGTTCTTC.

Many counts were recorded for this clonotype. V and J are TRBV5-1 and TRBJ2-2; 10 bases line up with TRBD1. The V and J ends lost 4 bases and 4 bases, in that order; junction bases with no gene match: 4. The CDR3 loop spans 15 amino acids. In germline, CDR1 is SGHRS, CDR2 YFSETQ. The CDR3 DNA reads TGCGCCAGCAGCCTCGACAGGGGGCTCACCGGGGAGCTGTTTTTT. Protein sequence: CASSLDRGLTGELFF. Drawing the rest from reference TRBV5-1 and TRBJ2-2, the complete variable domain is KAGVTQTPRYLIKTRGQQVTLSCSPISGHRSVSWYQQTPGQGLQFLFEYFSETQRNKGNFPGRFSGRQFSNSRSEMNVSTLELGDSALYLCASSLDRGLTGELFFGEGSRLTVL.

This clonotype was observed at least ten times. V is TRBV28 and J is TRBJ1-4; D might be TRBD1 (5 bases). Germline assignment: CDR1 MDHEN and CDR2 SYDVKM. The V end lost 6 bases, the J end lost 8 bases, and 16 bases lay between the germline ends. This CDR3 comprises 14 residues. CDR3 coding DNA: TGTGCCAGCAGACGGACATTTATCGGGGAAAAACTGTTTTTT. It codes for CASRRTFIGEKLFF.

Only a few counts were recorded for this clonotype. An end of the junction does not agree with germline; a read error may underlie this. This chain connects TRBV11-2 to TRBJ2-2; 7 nucleotides agree with TRBD2. Germline loops: CDR1 SGHAT, CDR2 FQNNGV. CDR3 length: 16 amino acids. The CDR3 DNA reads TGTGCAAGCAGCTTGACTAGCTTAAGGAACACCGGGGAGCTGTTTTTT. Translated: CASSLTSLRNTGELFF.

In this sample, this clonotype turned up once. It may be a read error: a sequence one base away is much more abundant. The chain is built from TRBV7-8 and TRBJ2-1; 9 bases are a match to TRBD2. The CDR3 is made up of 15 amino acids. CDR1 is SGHVS and CDR2 is FQNEAQ in the germline V gene. The CDR3 spells CASSLGGLAANAQFF. CDR3 bases: TGTGCCAGCAGCTTAGGGGGACTAGCAGCAAATGCGCAGTTCTTC. Using reference TRBV7-8 and TRBJ2-1 for the parts outside the CDR3, the full variable domain is GAGVSQSPRYKVAKRGQDVALRCDPISGHVSLFWYQQALGQGPEFLTYFQNEAQLDKSGLPSDRFFAERPEGSVSTLKIQRTQQEDSAVYLCASSLGGLAANAQFFGPGTRLTVL.

Only a few counts were recorded for this clonotype. This sequence joins TRBV12-3 or TRBV12-4 and TRBJ2-4; 10 bases align to TRBD2. The J segment lost 1 base and the V segment lost 2 bases, leaving 2 bases of the junction unmatched. This CDR3 is built from 16 residues. The CDR3 here is CASSLLAGGAKNIQYF. DNA of the CDR3: TGTGCCAGCAGTTTATTAGCGGGAGGTGCCAAAAACATTCAGTACTTC.